This TCR beta chain originates from a study of T cells in Graves' hyperthyroidism and ophthalmopathy. Study-level points and caveats: Ophthalmopathy was distinguished from stable hyperthyroidism by 13 V-J signatures.

This CDR3 region has 15 residues. The germline gives CDR1 SEHNR, CDR2 FQNEAQ (reference sequence). V lost 6 bases to trimming and J lost 7 bases; unmatched junction nucleotides: 5. This clonotype was seen many times. What it recognizes is unknown. RNA transcripts served as the template for amplifying TCR beta CDR3 regions. First-round RT-PCR targeting the TCR CDR3 was performed with the HTBI primer set. MiXCR, applied by TCRdb to the multiplex PCR reads, yields one record per CDR3 protein. The sample gives around 450,000 distinct CDR3 sequences, roughly 13% of which show up once; about 5% is in the top ten. No ophthalmopathy progression within 18 months constituted stable Graves' hyperthyroidism. Each patient was aged 18 to 65 and had newly diagnosed hyperthyroidism of under 2 months' duration. Fresh peripheral blood, around 9.3 ml of it, supplied the PBMCs.

This receptor was obtained from a woman aged 18-29 years with Graves' hyperthyroidism. The J gene is TRBJ2-1, the V gene TRBV7-9, with 14 nucleotides matching TRBD2. The sequenced sample was blood. CDR3: CASRVTSGGVNEQFF. DNA for the CDR3: TGTGCCAGCAGGGTGACTAGCGGGGGGGTGAATGAGCAGTTCTTC.